This T cell receptor (beta chain) appears in the sequencing data of a study of cytomegalovirus exposure and HLA in healthy donors. Vbeta (60) and Jbeta (13) primers were used in the PCR. Sequencing was performed with immunoSEQ multiplex PCR; in TCRdb, only in-frame clones are kept and a portion is missing. The sample includes about 120,000 clones, roughly four fifths of them seen just once. All the people who gave samples were healthy bone marrow donors. The germline V and J ends were trimmed by 0 bases and 1 base, with 10 bases remaining between them. The CDR3 runs to 15 residues. Per germline, CDR1 SGHRS and CDR2 YFSETQ.

This clonotype was obtained from a woman under 30 in good health and CMV-seronegative. The chain joins TRBV5-1 to TRBJ1-2; D unresolved. What was sequenced was PBMCs. In DNA, the CDR3 is TGCGCCAGCAGCTTGGATTACAGTTTTAACTATGGCTACACCTTC. Translation: CASSLDYSFNYGYTF.